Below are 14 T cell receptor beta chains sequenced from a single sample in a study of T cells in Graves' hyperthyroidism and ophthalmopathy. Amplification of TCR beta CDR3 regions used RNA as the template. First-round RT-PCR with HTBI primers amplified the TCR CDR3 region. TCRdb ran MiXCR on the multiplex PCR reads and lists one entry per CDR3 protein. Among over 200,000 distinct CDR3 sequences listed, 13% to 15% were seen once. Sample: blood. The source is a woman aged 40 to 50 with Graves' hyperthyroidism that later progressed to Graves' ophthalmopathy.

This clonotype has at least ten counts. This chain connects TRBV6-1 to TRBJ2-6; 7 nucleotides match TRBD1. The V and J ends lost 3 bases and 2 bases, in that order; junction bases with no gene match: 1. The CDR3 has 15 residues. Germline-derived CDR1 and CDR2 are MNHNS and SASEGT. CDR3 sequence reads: CASSDTGAGANVLTF. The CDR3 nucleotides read TGTGCCAGCAGTGACACAGGGGCTGGGGCCAACGTCCTGACTTTC.

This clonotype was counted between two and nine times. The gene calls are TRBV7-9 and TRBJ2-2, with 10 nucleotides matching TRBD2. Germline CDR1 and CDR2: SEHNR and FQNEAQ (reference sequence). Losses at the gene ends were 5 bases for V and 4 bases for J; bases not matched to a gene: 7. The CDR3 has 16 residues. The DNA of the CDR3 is TGTGCCAGCAGCATACTACTAGCGGGGTCCACCGGGGAGCTGTTTTTT. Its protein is CASSILLAGSTGELFF.

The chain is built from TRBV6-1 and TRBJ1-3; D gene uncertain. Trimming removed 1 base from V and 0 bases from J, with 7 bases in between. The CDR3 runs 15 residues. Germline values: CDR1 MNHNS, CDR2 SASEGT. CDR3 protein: CASSEEPSSGNTIYF. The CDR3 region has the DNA TGTGCCAGCAGTGAAGAACCCAGCTCTGGAAACACCATATATTTT.

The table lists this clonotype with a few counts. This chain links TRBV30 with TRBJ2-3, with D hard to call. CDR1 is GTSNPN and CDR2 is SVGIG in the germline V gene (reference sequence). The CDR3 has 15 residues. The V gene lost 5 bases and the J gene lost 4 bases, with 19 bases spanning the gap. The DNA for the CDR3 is TGTGCCTGGGCCAACCCCAGCCCAGGTGCAGATACGCAGTATTTT. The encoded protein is CAWANPSPGADTQYF.

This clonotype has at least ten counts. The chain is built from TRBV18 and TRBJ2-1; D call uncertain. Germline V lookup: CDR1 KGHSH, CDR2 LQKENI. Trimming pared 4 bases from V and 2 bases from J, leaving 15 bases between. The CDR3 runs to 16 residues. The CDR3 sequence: CASSRNTVVTYNEQFF. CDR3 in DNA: TGTGCCAGCTCACGGAACACAGTGGTCACCTACAATGAGCAGTTCTTC. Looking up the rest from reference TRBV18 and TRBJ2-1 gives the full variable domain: NAGVMQNPRHLVRRRGQEARLRCSPMKGHSHVYWYRQLPEEGLKFMVYLQKENIIDESGMPKERFSAEFPKEGPSILRIQQVVRGDSAAYFCASSRNTVVTYNEQFFGPGTRLTVL.

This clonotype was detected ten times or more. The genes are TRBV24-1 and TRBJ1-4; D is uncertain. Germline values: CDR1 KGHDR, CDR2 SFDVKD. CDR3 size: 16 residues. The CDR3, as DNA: TGTGCTTCCCTTCATTCAAGAAAGGATCTTAATGAAAAACTGTTTTTT. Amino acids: CASLHSRKDLNEKLFF.

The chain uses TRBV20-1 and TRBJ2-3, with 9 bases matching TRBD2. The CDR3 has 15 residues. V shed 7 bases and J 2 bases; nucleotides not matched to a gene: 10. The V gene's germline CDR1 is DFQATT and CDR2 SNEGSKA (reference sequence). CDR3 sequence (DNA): TGCAGTGTCGAACGGGCTAGCGGGAACACAGATACGCAGTATTTT. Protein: CSVERASGNTDTQYF.

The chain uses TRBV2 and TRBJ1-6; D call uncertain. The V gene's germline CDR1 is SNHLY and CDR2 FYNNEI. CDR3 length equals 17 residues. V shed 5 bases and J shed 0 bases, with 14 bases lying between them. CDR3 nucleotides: TGTGCCAGCAGTCCGTCAGTGGGAAGCTCCTATAATTCACCCCTCCACTTT. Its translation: CASSPSVGSSYNSPLHF.

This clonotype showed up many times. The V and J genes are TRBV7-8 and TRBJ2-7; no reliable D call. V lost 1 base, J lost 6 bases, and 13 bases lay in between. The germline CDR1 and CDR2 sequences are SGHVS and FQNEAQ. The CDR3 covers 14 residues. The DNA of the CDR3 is TGTGCCAGCAGCTTAGATCGGGTGTCGGGCGAGCAGTACTTC. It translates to CASSLDRVSGEQYF.

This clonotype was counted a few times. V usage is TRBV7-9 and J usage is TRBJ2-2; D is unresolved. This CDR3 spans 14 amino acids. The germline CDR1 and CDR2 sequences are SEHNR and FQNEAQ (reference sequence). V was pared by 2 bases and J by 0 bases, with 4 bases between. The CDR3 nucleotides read TGTGCCAGCAGCTTAATGTCGAACACCGGGGAGCTGTTTTTT. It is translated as CASSLMSNTGELFF.

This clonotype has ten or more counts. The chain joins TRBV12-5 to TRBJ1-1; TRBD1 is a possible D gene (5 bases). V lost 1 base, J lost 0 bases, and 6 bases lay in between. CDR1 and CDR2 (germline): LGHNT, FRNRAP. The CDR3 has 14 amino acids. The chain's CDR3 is CASGLEGMNTEAFF. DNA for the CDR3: TGTGCTAGTGGTTTGGAGGGGATGAACACTGAAGCTTTCTTT.

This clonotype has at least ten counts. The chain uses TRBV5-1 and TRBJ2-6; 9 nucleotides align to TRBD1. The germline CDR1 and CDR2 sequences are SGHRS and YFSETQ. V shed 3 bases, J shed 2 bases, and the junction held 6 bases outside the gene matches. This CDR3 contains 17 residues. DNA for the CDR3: TGCGCCAGCAGCTACGGGACAGGGACCGCTGGGGCCAACGTCCTGACTTTC. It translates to CASSYGTGTAGANVLTF.

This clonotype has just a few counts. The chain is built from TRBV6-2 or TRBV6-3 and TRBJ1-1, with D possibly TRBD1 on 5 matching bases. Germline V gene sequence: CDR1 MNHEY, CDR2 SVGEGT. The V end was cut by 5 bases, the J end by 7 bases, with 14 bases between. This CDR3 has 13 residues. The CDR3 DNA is TGTGCCAGCAGTACGTTCCGGGACGGTGAAGCTTTCTTT. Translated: CASSTFRDGEAFF.

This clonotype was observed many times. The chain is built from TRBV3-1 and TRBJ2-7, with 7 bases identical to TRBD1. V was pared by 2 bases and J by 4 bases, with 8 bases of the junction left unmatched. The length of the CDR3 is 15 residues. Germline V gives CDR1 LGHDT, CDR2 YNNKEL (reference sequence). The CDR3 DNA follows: TGTGCCAGCAGCCAACTACAGGGGAGTCGGTACGAGCAGTACTTC. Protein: CASSQLQGSRYEQYF.